The present entry profiles one TCR beta chain with its context. No antigen is known for it. This specimen comes from a study of shared clonotypes between healthy human individuals. Study-wide points: Researchers sampled blood only, noting tissue repertoires likely differ.

Naive CD8 cells lacked CD45RO, underwent positive selection for CCR7 and left out terminally differentiated effector memory CD45RA+ cells. The CDR3 spans 17 residues. CDR1 and CDR2 from the germline V gene are MNHEY and SMNVEV (reference sequence). V shed 3 bases and J 0 bases; nucleotides not matched to a gene: 8. Assay: immunoSEQ multiplex PCR; the TCRdb copy retains only in-frame clones and omits some. The table shows roughly 2 million clones, with roughly 95% occurring only once. The receptor was isolated from a man between 18 and 35 years old in good health. The chain joins TRBV27 to TRBJ2-1; 7 bases line up with TRBD2. Sequencing used naive CD8+ T cells sorted from blood. The CDR3 sequence: CASSFVSGVASYNEQFF. In DNA form, the CDR3 reads TGTGCCAGCAGTTTCGTAAGCGGGGTTGCCTCCTACAATGAGCAGTTCTTC.